This T cell receptor (beta chain) was identified in a study of blood T cell repertoires in COVID-19. Overall study: Sites across the United States, Italy and Spain contributed samples from acute and convalescent COVID-19. PBMCs, B-cell-depleted T cells, or T cells provided the cDNA or gDNA that made up the material.

This clone was counted between two and nine times. Germline V gene sequence: CDR1 LNHDA, CDR2 SQIVND (reference sequence). The CDR3 consists of 14 residues. V lost 6 bases and J lost 3, with 14 bases in between. In the study's own analysis: Amplification with reference gene primers provided the estimates of nucleated cell counts. Generated by immunoSEQ multiplex PCR, the TCRdb table keeps only in-frame clones and is missing some. The V and J calls and clone size were taken over from that table, and D and trimming were inferred from the DNA. The top ten hold about 4.2% of the sample, which has about 200,000 clones, around 90% seen once.

The sequencing input was peripheral blood. The chain links TRBV19 to TRBJ1-1; possible D gene TRBD1, 5 bases. The source of this sequence is a human donor in a cohort sampled during active COVID-19. CDR3 bases: TGTGCCAGTAGGGCAGGGAGGTCGGACACTGAAGCTTTCTTT. It yields the protein CASRAGRSDTEAFF.